The 24 T cell receptor beta chains listed next were all sequenced from one sample in a study of T cells in Graves' hyperthyroidism and ophthalmopathy. Researchers amplified the TCR beta CDR3 regions from RNA transcripts. HTBI primers were employed in a first-round RT-PCR of the TCR CDR3. TCRdb passed the multiplex PCR reads through MiXCR, listing each CDR3 protein once. The sample lists roughly 700,000 distinct CDR3 sequences, 35% occurring once. Specimen: blood. Source of these receptors: a woman aged 35 to 49 with Graves' hyperthyroidism.

The chain recombines TRBV20-1 with TRBJ2-7; D is undetermined. This CDR3 is built from 14 residues. V lost 3 bases and J lost 3, with 15 bases in between. Germline values: CDR1 DFQATT, CDR2 SNEGSKA (reference sequence). CDR3 in amino acids: CSARQVIRGYEQYF. The CDR3 DNA reads as TGCAGTGCTAGGCAGGTTATACGCGGCTACGAGCAGTACTTC.

This clonotype was observed at least ten times. The rearrangement links TRBV20-1 to TRBJ2-7; weak D call: TRBD2 (6 bases). Between the trimmed V and J ends, which lost 0 bases and 0 bases, there was a span of 12 bases. From germline, CDR1 is DFQATT and CDR2 SNEGSKA (reference sequence). This CDR3 contains 15 residues. The CDR3 bases are TGCAGTGCTAGAGATCGGGCGGGAAGCTCCTACGAGCAGTACTTC. It yields the protein CSARDRAGSSYEQYF.

This clonotype has a handful of counts. The chain recombines TRBV3-1 with TRBJ1-6; TRBD1 matches at 9 bases. Germline values: CDR1 LGHDT, CDR2 YNNKEL (reference sequence). J was trimmed by 9 bases and V by 0 bases; bases with no gene match: 3. CDR3 length: 15 residues. The CDR3 spells CASSQEQGALSPLHF. CDR3 bases: TGTGCCAGCAGCCAAGAACAGGGGGCGCTTTCACCCCTCCACTTT.

This clonotype came up once. An end of the junction differs from the germline gene, which may be a read error. The rearrangement joins TRBV7-2 to TRBJ2-5; D is possibly TRBD2 (5 bases). Per the germline V gene, CDR1 is SGHTA and CDR2 is FQGNSA. The CDR3 has 17 amino acids. The DNA for the CDR3 is TGCGCCAGCAGCCCCCTACCACCGGGATTGTACCAAGAGACCCAGTACTTC. Protein product: CASSPLPPGLYQETQYF.

The chain is built from TRBV4-1 and TRBJ2-5, with D unclear. V gave up 1 base and J gave up 9 bases, with 3 bases separating them. The CDR3 has 10 amino acids. The germline CDR1 and CDR2 sequences are MGHRA and YSYEKL. The CDR3 spells CASSQGPQYF. For the CDR3, the DNA is TGCGCCAGCAGCCAAGGGCCCCAGTACTTC.

In this sample, this clonotype turned up a few times. The chain is built from TRBV12-3 or TRBV12-4 and TRBJ1-1; D gene unclear. The CDR3 runs to 13 residues. V lost 7 bases and J 1 base, leaving 10 bases between the germline ends. The CDR3 bases are TGTGCCAGCACCTATACAGAGAACACTGAAGCTTTCTTT. Translation gives CASTYTENTEAFF.

The chain joins TRBV29-1 to TRBJ1-2; D unresolved. Deletions cut 7 bases from V and 5 bases from J, with 20 bases between. The CDR3 runs to 14 residues. CDR1 SQVTM and CDR2 ANQGSEA come from the germline V gene. This CDR3 reads CSEDRRLTGYGYTF. CDR3 bases: TGCAGCGAGGACCGACGGCTCACGGGATATGGCTACACCTTC.

The CDR3 sequence: CASSWSPGWSVHTEAFF. For the CDR3, the DNA is TGTGCCAGCAGTTGGTCTCCAGGGTGGAGCGTGCACACTGAAGCTTTCTTT. This chain connects TRBV6-2 or TRBV6-3 to TRBJ1-1; a possible D gene is TRBD1 (5 bases). There are 17 residues in the CDR3. Germline V gives CDR1 MNHEY, CDR2 SVGEGT. V was pared by 4 bases and J by 3 bases, with 21 bases between.

About this clonotype itself: This could be a read error, since a much larger clone is one nucleotide away. The chain combines TRBV25-1 with TRBJ1-2, with D tentatively TRBD1 (6 bases). V was cut by 7 bases and J by 7 bases, with 16 bases left in between. The CDR3 contains 13 residues. Germline V gives CDR1 MGHDK, CDR2 SYGVNS. In nucleotides, the CDR3 is TGTGCCAGCACTGCGGCAGGGGCGGGTGGCTACACCTTC. Its translation is CASTAAGAGGYTF.

This clonotype was seen a handful of times. This CDR3 reads CASSLQEYYEQYF. In nucleotides, the CDR3 is TGTGCCAGCAGTTTGCAGGAGTACTACGAGCAGTACTTC. The chain employs TRBV12-3 or TRBV12-4 and TRBJ2-7; no reliable D call. This CDR3 has 13 amino acids. Deletions cut 3 bases from V and 3 bases from J, with 9 bases between.

This clonotype appeared many times. The V gene is TRBV29-1, the J gene TRBJ1-2; D unresolved. Germline V lookup: CDR1 SQVTM, CDR2 ANQGSEA. Trimming shortened V by 1 base and J by 4 bases, and 13 bases separated the two germline ends. CDR3 length equals 14 residues. This CDR3 is CSVEGLGSAYGYTF. Written as DNA, the CDR3 is TGCAGCGTTGAAGGTCTGGGATCAGCCTATGGCTACACCTTC.

The chain uses TRBV2 and TRBJ1-5; D ambiguous. V was cut by 3 bases and J by 2 bases, with 17 bases left in between. Germline V gene sequence: CDR1 SNHLY, CDR2 FYNNEI. The CDR3 consists of 17 residues. The CDR3 sequence: CASSDRYLGSRNQPQHF. DNA of the CDR3: TGTGCCAGCAGTGACCGGTATTTGGGGTCCCGCAATCAGCCCCAGCATTTT.

The chain is built from TRBV11-2 and TRBJ1-3; no reliable D call. The ends were cut back, 3 bases at V and 0 bases at J, with 9 bases in the middle. Germline lookup yields CDR1 SGHAT and CDR2 FQNNGV. This CDR3 region has 15 residues. The CDR3 DNA is TGTGCCAGCAGCTTCAATGCTATCTCTGGAAACACCATATATTTT. Translation: CASSFNAISGNTIYF.

Notes on this clonotype: It may be a read error: a sequence one base away is much more abundant. This chain joins TRBV19 and TRBJ1-2, with TRBD1 matching over 8 bases. The CDR3 is 15 amino acids. V dropped 6 bases and J dropped 6; count of bases not matched to a gene: 12. From germline, CDR1 is LNHDA and CDR2 SQIVND (reference sequence). In nucleotides, the CDR3 is TGTGCCAGTAGCGGAATTCCGGGACAGGCAAATGGCTACACCTTC. This encodes CASSGIPGQANGYTF. The full variable domain, rest sourced from reference TRBV19 and TRBJ1-2, is DGGITQSPKYLFRKEGQNVTLSCEQNLNHDAMYWYRQDPGQGLRLIYYSQIVNDFQKGDIAEGYSVSREKKESFPLTVTSAQKNPTAFYLCASSGIPGQANGYTFGSGTRLTVV.

This clonotype occurred many times. This chain uses TRBV13 with TRBJ1-6; TRBD1 agrees at 10 bases. The V gene's germline CDR1 is PRHDT and CDR2 FYEKMQ (reference sequence). Trimming removed 5 bases from V and 9 bases from J; junction bases left unmatched: 4. CDR3 length: 14 amino acids. The CDR3 loop is CASSLRDRGSPLHF. The CDR3 DNA is TGTGCCAGCAGCCTACGGGACAGGGGTTCACCCCTCCACTTT.

This chain connects TRBV20-1 to TRBJ2-3; maybe TRBD1 (6 bases). The V end lost 2 bases, the J end lost 4 bases, and 16 bases lay between the germline ends. This CDR3 comprises 15 residues. The germline V gene encodes CDR1 DFQATT and CDR2 SNEGSKA (reference sequence). The CDR3 bases are TGCAGTGCTAGATCCTACCAGGGGTCGGCAGATACGCAGTATTTT. This translates into CSARSYQGSADTQYF.

About this clonotype: At one of its ends the junction is not consistent with the germline gene, which may arise from a read error. The chain joins TRBV29-1 to TRBJ2-7, with 7 bases identical to TRBD2. The CDR3 totals 12 residues. The germline V gene has CDR1 SQVTM and CDR2 ANQGSEA. The CDR3 protein is CSVAERGYVQCF. Written as DNA, the CDR3 is TGCAGCGTTGCCGAGCGGGGCTACGTGCAGTGCTTC.

This rearrangement joins TRBV19 to TRBJ1-3, with 7 bases matching TRBD1. This CDR3 contains 14 residues. Germline loops: CDR1 LNHDA, CDR2 SQIVND (reference sequence). The V segment lost 3 bases and the J segment 8 bases; nucleotides outside the gene matches: 7. The CDR3 DNA is TGTGCCAGTAGTATTGGGCAGGGGGGGGACACCATATATTTT. This codes for CASSIGQGGDTIYF.

This clonotype was picked up many times. V usage is TRBV12-3 or TRBV12-4 and J usage is TRBJ1-2; no definite D call. The CDR3 covers 13 residues. V was clipped by 6 bases and J by 4 bases, with 12 bases between them. The CDR3, as DNA: TGTGCCAGCAGCCCCGGGCACCTCTATGGCTACACCTTC. Protein sequence: CASSPGHLYGYTF.

The sample holds many counts of this clonotype. The rearrangement uses TRBV20-1 and TRBJ2-7; 10 bases align to TRBD2. The CDR3 is 14 residues long. With 4 bases clipped from V and 3 bases from J, the junction kept 6 bases outside the gene matches. In germline, CDR1 is DFQATT, CDR2 SNEGSKA (reference sequence). CDR3 bases: TGCAGTGCTACCCTAGCGGGAGCTAACTACGAGCAGTACTTC. Its protein is CSATLAGANYEQYF.

CDR3 protein: CASSFGGVGLRSGDTEAFF. The CDR3 coding sequence is TGTGCCAGCAGTTTCGGGGGGGTCGGTTTGAGAAGCGGGGACACTGAAGCTTTCTTT. V gene TRBV12-3 or TRBV12-4 combines with J gene TRBJ1-1; possible D gene TRBD1, 5 bases. The length of the CDR3 is 19 residues. Trimming shortened V by 3 bases and J by 3 bases, and 26 bases separated the two germline ends.

The J gene is TRBJ2-3, the V gene TRBV12-3 or TRBV12-4; a weak D match, TRBD2 (5 bases). The CDR3 extends over 14 amino acids. V dropped 3 bases and J dropped 0 bases, with 7 bases sitting between them. The CDR3: CASSFQRSTDTQYF. The CDR3 DNA reads TGTGCCAGCAGTTTTCAGCGGAGCACAGATACGCAGTATTTT.

The genes are TRBV10-3 and TRBJ1-2, with D possibly TRBD1 on 6 matching bases. V was trimmed by 5 bases and J by 4 bases, leaving 11 bases between them. Germline V lookup: CDR1 ENHRY, CDR2 SYGVKD. The CDR3 runs 13 residues. CDR3: CAISSDRIYGYTF. As DNA, the CDR3 is TGTGCCATCAGTTCCGACAGGATCTATGGCTACACCTTC.

The chain employs TRBV4-3 and TRBJ2-2; tentative D call: TRBD1 (6 bases). Germline V CDR1 and CDR2: LGHNA, YSLEER. This CDR3 has 16 amino acids. V lost 4 bases, J lost 4 bases, and 16 bases lay in between. In DNA form, the CDR3 reads TGCGCCAGCAGCCTTGGGACAAATTCGCGCACCGGGGAGCTGTTTTTT. Protein sequence: CASSLGTNSRTGELFF.